The next 8 T cell receptor beta chains were all read from a single sample in a study of cytomegalovirus exposure and HLA in healthy donors. Primers: 60 Vbeta forward and 13 Jbeta reverse. TCRdb's table, derived via immunoSEQ multiplex PCR, lists solely in-frame clones and lacks some. Among some 190,000 clones, roughly three quarters were seen once, and the ten largest hold roughly 1.5%. Material: PBMCs. Receptor source: a woman aged 50 to 60 in good health and CMV-seronegative.

This chain uses TRBV6-6 with TRBJ2-6, with 7 bases fitting TRBD1. The CDR3 extends over 15 amino acids. The junction had 2 bases not matched to a gene; V was cut back by 4 bases and J by 2 bases. Germline lookup yields CDR1 MNHNY and CDR2 SVGAGI (reference sequence). In DNA form, the CDR3 reads TGTGCCAGCAGTTCCCAGGGGGCTGGGGCCAACGTCCTGACTTTC. Protein sequence: CASSSQGAGANVLTF.

This clone was counted a single time. V and J are TRBV4-1 and TRBJ2-5, with TRBD1 identical over 12 bases. The J call may be faulty, since TRBJ2-7 better matches the DNA end. The germline V gene encodes CDR1 MGHRA and CDR2 YSYEKL. This CDR3 has 17 amino acids. The CDR3 DNA sequence: TGCGCCAGCAGCCAAGAGTTTGAGGGACAGGGGGCCTTCGAGCAGTACTTC. Its protein product is CASSQEFEGQGAFEQYF.

This clone was counted a few times. The V and J genes are TRBV2 and TRBJ1-1; 8 nucleotides line up with TRBD1. The J segment lost 5 bases and the V segment lost 5 bases, leaving 4 bases of the junction unmatched. The CDR3 is 13 residues long. The germline CDR1 and CDR2 sequences are SNHLY and FYNNEI. The CDR3 nucleotides are TGTGCCAGCAGTCGGACAGGGCGGACTGAAGCTTTCTTT. Its protein product is CASSRTGRTEAFF.

This chain uses TRBV7-3 with TRBJ1-2; possibly TRBD1 for D (6 bases). CDR1 SGHTA and CDR2 FQGTGA come from the germline V gene. V was trimmed by 1 base and J by 2 bases, leaving 11 bases between them. The CDR3 runs 15 residues. The chain's CDR3 is CASSLSSGANYGYTF. CDR3 in DNA: TGTGCCAGCAGCTTAAGTTCAGGGGCCAACTATGGCTACACCTTC.

This sequence joins TRBV9 and TRBJ2-7; D might be TRBD2 (5 bases). Germline values: CDR1 SGDLS, CDR2 YYNGEE. Trimming took off 0 bases at V and 6 bases at J, with 10 bases between the two ends. This CDR3 spans 13 amino acids. The CDR3 here is CASSVGGGLEQYF. DNA of the CDR3: TGTGCCAGCAGCGTAGGTGGAGGCCTCGAGCAGTACTTC.

The chain employs TRBV7-8 and TRBJ2-3; 9 bases are a match to TRBD1. Germline values: CDR1 SGHVS, CDR2 FQNEAQ. V was clipped by 4 bases and J by 3 bases; unmatched bases: 5. The CDR3 extends over 15 amino acids. The CDR3 here is CASSSGQGLTDTQYF. The CDR3 DNA is TGTGCCAGCAGCTCGGGACAGGGCCTGACAGATACGCAGTATTTT.

This clone was seen only a few times. The chain joins TRBV7-9 to TRBJ1-1; perhaps TRBD1 as D (6 bases). V lost 8 bases and J 3 bases, leaving 13 bases between the germline ends. Germline V lookup: CDR1 SEHNR, CDR2 FQNEAQ (reference sequence). The CDR3 has 13 residues. The CDR3: CASLQGTYTEAFF. The CDR3 nucleotides are TGTGCCAGCCTACAGGGAACGTACACTGAAGCTTTCTTT.

The rearrangement links TRBV7-3 to TRBJ2-3, with 7 bases aligning to TRBD2. V was clipped by 5 bases and J by 3 bases; unmatched bases: 11. This CDR3 has 16 residues. Germline V gives CDR1 SGHTA, CDR2 FQGTGA. This CDR3 is CASSPGAGVGTDTQYF. CDR3 sequence (DNA): TGTGCCAGCAGCCCCGGGGCGGGAGTGGGTACAGATACGCAGTATTTT.